This entry lists 24 T cell receptor beta chains sequenced from one sample in a study of blood T cell repertoires in COVID-19. The table came from immunoSEQ multiplex PCR; TCRdb's copy has only in-frame clones and leaves some out. The sample carries around 160,000 clones, 84% recorded once. The sequenced material came from peripheral blood. The receptors derive from a human donor in a cohort sampled during active COVID-19.

This chain links TRBV9 with TRBJ1-3; TRBD1 might be the D (5 bases). The V and J ends lost 2 bases and 0 bases respectively, with 12 bases between them. The CDR3 is 16 amino acids. Germline CDR1 is SGDLS and CDR2 is YYNGEE. The CDR3 nucleotides are TGTGCCAGCAGCGTGCAGGGTCCATTCTCTGGAAACACCATATATTTT. Protein: CASSVQGPFSGNTIYF.

This clone was picked up a small number of times. The chain is built from TRBV2 and TRBJ2-1, with 10 nucleotides matching TRBD2. V gave up 3 bases and J gave up 4 bases; unmatched junction bases: 3. There are 15 residues in the CDR3. Germline assignment: CDR1 SNHLY and CDR2 FYNNEI. The CDR3 region has the DNA TGTGCCAGCAGTGAGGGTAGCGGGGGGTACAATGAGCAGTTCTTC. Translation: CASSEGSGGYNEQFF.

The chain couples TRBV6-2 or TRBV6-3 to TRBJ2-5; a possible D gene is TRBD1 (5 bases). V was cut by 6 bases and J by 1 base, with 9 bases left in between. Germline values: CDR1 MNHEY, CDR2 SVGEGT. The CDR3 contains 13 residues. DNA for the CDR3: TGTGCCAGCAGCTTAGACAGCCAAGAGACCCAGTACTTC. This gives the protein CASSLDSQETQYF.

The V gene is TRBV6-2 or TRBV6-3, the J gene TRBJ1-5; perhaps TRBD1 as D (5 bases). Looked up from germline, CDR1 is MNHEY and CDR2 is SVGEGT. The length of the CDR3 is 20 residues. V was trimmed by 0 bases and J by 0 bases, leaving 21 bases between them. CDR3 sequence reads: CASSYSSGGRRLYSNQPQHF. The DNA for the CDR3 is TGTGCCAGCAGTTACTCGAGCGGGGGACGGCGCCTTTATAGCAATCAGCCCCAGCATTTT.

As DNA, the CDR3 is TGTGCCAGTAGTACAGGGGACCGCACCGGGGAGCTGTTTTTT. This sequence encodes CASSTGDRTGELFF. The gene calls are TRBV19 and TRBJ2-2; D perhaps matches TRBD1 (6 bases). There are 14 residues in the CDR3. Germline V gene sequence: CDR1 LNHDA, CDR2 SQIVND (reference sequence). Trimming left V 4 bases short and J 4 bases short, with 10 bases between.

J is TRBJ1-5 and V is TRBV28, with 8 bases fitting TRBD1. From germline, CDR1 is MDHEN and CDR2 SYDVKM. CDR3 length equals 16 residues. V dropped 3 bases and J dropped 2; count of bases not matched to a gene: 6. The CDR3 region is CASSFGQGGRNQPQHF. In DNA form, the CDR3 reads TGTGCCAGCAGTTTCGGACAGGGCGGGCGCAATCAGCCCCAGCATTTT.

The chain links TRBV5-1 to TRBJ2-5; 9 bases fit TRBD2. J lost 2 bases, V lost 4 bases, and 9 bases had no gene match. The CDR3 runs to 16 residues. The V gene's germline CDR1 is SGHRS and CDR2 YFSETQ. The CDR3 protein is CASSPRDLAGQETQYF. For the CDR3, the DNA is TGCGCCAGCAGCCCTAGGGATCTAGCGGGGCAAGAGACCCAGTACTTC.

This rearrangement joins TRBV6-6 to TRBJ2-6; 7 bases align to TRBD1. The V gene's germline CDR1 is MNHNY and CDR2 SVGAGI (reference sequence). Unmatched junction bases numbered 10, after V lost 5 bases and J lost 0 bases. The CDR3 length is 18 residues. The CDR3 protein is CASSPRTGRTSGANVLTF. CDR3 DNA: TGTGCCAGCAGTCCCCGGACAGGCCGTACCTCTGGGGCCAACGTCCTGACTTTC.

This chain connects TRBV19 to TRBJ1-2, with 10 bases matching TRBD1. Germline CDR1 is LNHDA and CDR2 is SQIVND (reference sequence). J gave up 2 bases and V 3 bases, and 3 bases lay outside the gene matches. The CDR3 runs 15 residues. The CDR3 spells CASSIPGQGNYGYTF. CDR3 nucleotide sequence: TGTGCCAGTAGTATCCCGGGACAGGGGAACTATGGCTACACCTTC.

The rearrangement links TRBV14 to TRBJ2-5; D ambiguous. Germline lookup yields CDR1 SGHDN and CDR2 FVKESK. Trimming stripped 1 base from V and 1 base from J, with 10 bases between. This CDR3 is 15 amino acids long. CDR3 sequence (DNA): TGTGCCAGCAGCCAAGTACGACTTTTCCAAGAGACCCAGTACTTC. Translation: CASSQVRLFQETQYF.

V is TRBV7-8 and J is TRBJ1-2; possible D gene TRBD1, 5 bases. Germline assignment: CDR1 SGHVS and CDR2 FQNEAQ. V was trimmed by 5 bases and J by 4 bases, leaving 14 bases between them. The CDR3 contains 14 residues. CDR3 sequence: CASSKDIRSYGYTF. CDR3 nucleotide sequence: TGTGCCAGCAGCAAGGACATTCGTTCCTATGGCTACACCTTC. The full variable domain, completed using reference TRBV7-8 and TRBJ1-2, is GAGVSQSPRYKVAKRGQDVALRCDPISGHVSLFWYQQALGQGPEFLTYFQNEAQLDKSGLPSDRFFAERPEGSVSTLKIQRTQQEDSAVYLCASSKDIRSYGYTFGSGTRLTVV.

This rearrangement joins TRBV28 to TRBJ1-2, with 11 positions matching TRBD1. Germline CDR1 is MDHEN and CDR2 is SYDVKM. Trimming cost V 7 bases and J 6 bases; bases outside gene matches: 10. The CDR3 extends over 15 amino acids. This chain's CDR3 is CASTPGTGGGNGYTF. The CDR3 DNA sequence: TGTGCCAGCACCCCCGGGACAGGGGGAGGAAATGGCTACACCTTC.

This chain links TRBV19 with TRBJ1-5; 7 nucleotides align to TRBD1. Trimming removed 5 bases from V and 0 bases from J; junction bases left unmatched: 16. In germline, CDR1 is LNHDA, CDR2 SQIVND (reference sequence). The CDR3 has 19 residues. CDR3 sequence: CASSAWELGRGLSNQPQHF. CDR3 sequence (DNA): TGTGCCAGTAGTGCGTGGGAACTGGGTAGGGGGCTTAGCAATCAGCCCCAGCATTTT.

The chain joins TRBV20-1 to TRBJ1-2; a possible D gene is TRBD1 (6 bases). The germline V gene encodes CDR1 DFQATT and CDR2 SNEGSKA (reference sequence). CDR3 length: 13 residues. V lost 3 bases and J lost 8, with 16 bases in between. The CDR3 DNA sequence: TGCAGTGCTAGTCCTAACAGGGATGTCGGCTACACCTTC. It codes for CSASPNRDVGYTF.

The V gene is TRBV28, the J gene TRBJ2-7, with D hard to call. The CDR3 spans 12 residues. Germline V gives CDR1 MDHEN, CDR2 SYDVKM. V lost 6 bases and J lost 6, with 12 bases in between. The CDR3 protein is CASSSGAIEQYF. Written as DNA, the CDR3 is TGTGCCAGCAGCTCTGGAGCAATCGAGCAGTACTTC.

The rearrangement joins TRBV14 to TRBJ1-2, with D unresolved. The CDR3 contains 13 residues. Germline V gene data show CDR1 as SGHDN and CDR2 as FVKESK. V lost 0 bases to trimming and J lost 7 bases, with 9 bases between them. The CDR3 loop reads CASSQDLVGGYTF. CDR3 DNA sequence: TGTGCCAGCAGCCAAGATCTAGTAGGTGGCTACACCTTC.

The chain uses TRBV6-5 and TRBJ2-7; TRBD1 agrees at 7 bases. The CDR3 is 15 amino acids. Looked up from germline, CDR1 is MNHEY and CDR2 is SVGAGI. J was trimmed by 5 bases and V by 6 bases; bases with no gene match: 13. The DNA of the CDR3 is TGTGCCAGCAGGCAATCACGACAGGGAACGGACGAGCAGTACTTC. Translated: CASRQSRQGTDEQYF.

The chain is built from TRBV9 and TRBJ2-5; 9 bases agree with TRBD2. CDR3 length: 15 residues. Germline V gene sequence: CDR1 SGDLS, CDR2 YYNGEE. The trim removed 2 bases at V and 2 bases at J, leaving 4 bases unmatched. This CDR3 reads CASSVLAGAQETQYF. CDR3 DNA sequence: TGTGCCAGCAGCGTCTTAGCGGGGGCTCAAGAGACCCAGTACTTC.

The chain links TRBV4-3 to TRBJ1-1; possible D gene TRBD1, 5 bases. The CDR3 runs to 16 residues. The V end was cut by 0 bases, the J end by 5 bases, with 16 bases between. From germline, CDR1 is LGHNA and CDR2 YSLEER. CDR3 amino acids: CASSQDPGIRRTEAFF. The CDR3 DNA follows: TGCGCCAGCAGCCAAGATCCAGGGATTAGGAGAACTGAAGCTTTCTTT.

In its sample, this clone was seen many times. The chain links TRBV5-4 to TRBJ2-7; TRBD2 might be the D (5 bases). Per germline, CDR1 SGHNT and CDR2 YYREEE (reference sequence). Trimming removed 0 bases from V and 0 bases from J, with 13 bases in between. The CDR3 consists of 16 residues. CDR3 nucleotides: TGTGCCAGCAGCTTGGCCCGGGATGCAAGCTCCTACGAGCAGTACTTC. Protein: CASSLARDASSYEQYF.

The chain carries TRBV5-5 and TRBJ1-1, with D perhaps matching TRBD1 (6 bases). V lost 3 bases and J 4 bases, leaving 16 bases between the germline ends. The V gene's germline CDR1 is SGHKS and CDR2 YYEKEE (reference sequence). The CDR3 covers 15 residues. In DNA, the CDR3 is TGTGCCAGCAGCTGGGCCGGGGGGCTTAGCACTGAAGCTTTCTTT. It translates to CASSWAGGLSTEAFF.

The gene calls are TRBV7-2 and TRBJ1-6; no clear D. Trimming stripped 7 bases from V and 7 bases from J, with 11 bases between. Germline assignment: CDR1 SGHTA and CDR2 FQGNSA. This CDR3 has 13 residues. The CDR3 loop is CASTRFANSPLHF. The DNA of the CDR3 is TGTGCCAGCACGCGCTTCGCCAATTCACCCCTCCACTTT.

V is TRBV5-4 and J is TRBJ1-4; D is perhaps TRBD1 (5 bases). V shed 0 bases and J shed 3 bases, with 9 bases lying between them. This CDR3 comprises 15 residues. Germline loops: CDR1 SGHNT, CDR2 YYREEE (reference sequence). The CDR3, as DNA: TGTGCCAGCAGCTTGGGACCGGGGGCTAATGAAAAACTGTTTTTT. Translation: CASSLGPGANEKLFF.

V and J are TRBV5-1 and TRBJ2-2, with TRBD1 matching over 8 bases. The CDR3 has 17 amino acids. Looked up from germline, CDR1 is SGHRS and CDR2 is YFSETQ. V was clipped by 0 bases and J by 3 bases; unmatched bases: 7. This CDR3 is CASSLGAGGADTGELFF. CDR3 nucleotides: TGCGCCAGCAGCTTGGGCGCAGGGGGCGCGGACACCGGGGAGCTGTTTTTT.